Listed below are T cell receptor beta chains from one sample, sequenced in a study of T cell responses to AZD1222 COVID-19 vaccine. The method was immunoSEQ multiplex PCR; TCRdb's version includes in-frame clones alone and lacks a portion of them. The profile shows more than 95,000 clones, approximately 86% of them singletons. The input for sequencing was peripheral blood, taken 28 days after the second dose of the MenACWY control vaccine. These receptors were obtained from an adult who received the MenACWY meningococcal vaccine as a control. CDR3s include the opening cysteine and the closing phenylalanine or tryptophan. Each record gives: V gene, J gene, clone size, D gene, CDR3 protein, CDR3 DNA. A D gene is named only where the DNA matches it firmly. Some rows have no size entry. The others give once, few or many, or a class for an expanded clone.

>TRBV5-1|TRBJ1-2|NA|TRBD1
CASSWDRGTGYTF
TGCGCCAGCAGCTGGGACAGGGGGACTGGCTACACCTTC
>TRBV7-3|TRBJ2-7|NA|NA
CASSLSRVAEQYF
TGTGCCAGCAGCTTAAGTAGGGTGGCCGAGCAGTACTTC
>TRBV10-3|TRBJ2-3|once|NA
CAISVQDTQYF
TGTGCCATCAGTGTCCAAGATACGCAGTATTTT
>TRBV24-1|TRBJ2-7|once|NA
CATSDLYEQYF
TGTGCCACCAGTGATCTTTACGAGCAGTACTTC
>TRBV7-2|TRBJ2-5|NA|NA
CASSPTGNQETQYF
TGTGCCAGCAGCCCCACAGGAAACCAAGAGACCCAGTACTTC
>TRBV3-1/TRBV3-2|TRBJ1-6|NA|NA
CASSQGKGYNSPLHF
TGTGCCAGCAGCCAAGGTAAAGGTTATAATTCACCCCTCCACTTT
>TRBV7-9|TRBJ2-1|once|NA
CASTPAGGTYNEQFF
TGTGCCAGCACCCCGGCAGGGGGGACCTACAATGAGCAGTTCTTC
>TRBV7-6|TRBJ2-7|NA|NA
CASSRTPGQSSYEQYF
TGTGCCAGCAGCCGAACTCCCGGACAAAGCTCCTACGAGCAGTACTTC
>TRBV28|TRBJ2-2|NA|TRBD1
CASTPATGGYRELFF
TGTGCCAGCACTCCCGCCACAGGGGGCTACCGGGAGCTGTTTTTT
>TRBV7-9|TRBJ2-4|NA|TRBD1
CASSFDRGSKNIQYF
TGTGCCAGCAGCTTTGACAGGGGAAGTAAAAACATTCAGTACTTC
>TRBV18|TRBJ2-6|once|NA
CASSPPYGSAPVANVLTF
TGTGCCAGCTCACCACCGTACGGGTCAGCGCCAGTGGCCAACGTCCTGACTTTC
>TRBV10-3|TRBJ1-2|NA|TRBD1
CAINPRQGVDGYTF
TGTGCCATCAACCCGAGACAGGGGGTGGATGGCTACACCTTC
>TRBV29-1|TRBJ1-2|NA|NA
CSVGGASYGYTF
TGCAGCGTTGGAGGAGCGTCCTATGGCTACACCTTC
>TRBV6-6|TRBJ2-2|NA|NA
CALMDPNTGELFF
TGTGCCTTAATGGATCCGAACACCGGGGAGCTGTTTTTT
>TRBV24-1|TRBJ1-1|NA|NA
CATSDSQGSPEAFF
TGTGCCACCAGTGATTCACAGGGAAGCCCTGAAGCTTTCTTT
>TRBV4-1|TRBJ1-2|NA|NA
CASSQWDGGPGGYTF
TGCGCCAGCAGCCAATGGGACGGAGGTCCGGGTGGCTACACCTTC
>TRBV28|TRBJ1-5|NA|TRBD1
CASSSLRKGASQPQHF
TGTGCCAGCAGCTCTTTGCGGAAGGGGGCAAGTCAGCCCCAGCATTTT
>TRBV9|TRBJ2-5|NA|TRBD2
CASSRPGGESGETQYF
TGTGCCAGCAGCAGACCCGGGGGGGAGTCCGGGGAGACCCAGTACTTC
>TRBV28|TRBJ2-5|NA|TRBD1
CASSYDRGLQETQYF
TGTGCCAGCAGCTATGACAGGGGACTCCAAGAGACCCAGTACTTC
>TRBV18|TRBJ2-7|NA|TRBD1
CASSPTGAGSYEQYF
TGTGCCAGCTCACCGACAGGGGCGGGTTCCTACGAGCAGTACTTC
>TRBV2|TRBJ2-3|NA|TRBD2
CASSERLAGATDTQYF
TGTGCCAGCAGTGAAAGACTAGCGGGGGCCACAGATACGCAGTATTTT
>TRBV7-6|TRBJ1-6|NA|NA
CASSLASWSPLHF
TGTGCCAGCAGCTTAGCGAGTTGGTCACCCCTCCACTTT
>TRBV2|TRBJ1-1|NA|NA
CASSVKAEVVAFF
TGTGCCAGCAGTGTTAAGGCAGAGGTCGTAGCTTTCTTT
>TRBV3-1/TRBV3-2|TRBJ2-1|NA|TRBD2
CASSQRGLAPENEQFF
TGTGCCAGCAGCCAACGAGGACTAGCTCCGGAGAATGAGCAGTTCTTC
>TRBV19|TRBJ2-6|NA|NA
CASSISGLGANVLTF
TGTGCCAGTAGTATCTCCGGGTTAGGGGCCAACGTCCTGACTTTC
>TRBV7-2|TRBJ2-2|NA|NA
CASSSAPLSYVELFF
TGTGCCAGCAGCTCCGCCCCCCTAAGCTACGTGGAGCTGTTTTTT
>TRBV20-1|TRBJ2-1|NA|TRBD2
CSARKGAGGFF
TGCAGTGCTAGAAAAGGAGCGGGGGGCTTCTTC
>TRBV20-1|TRBJ2-2|NA|TRBD1
CSASAPGGTGELFF
TGCAGTGCTAGTGCGCCAGGGGGCACCGGGGAGCTGTTTTTT
>TRBV6-2/TRBV6-3|TRBJ2-7|NA|NA
CASSYVWSHEQYF
TGTGCCAGCAGTTACGTATGGTCCCACGAGCAGTACTTC
>TRBV7-2|TRBJ1-3|NA|NA
CASSERQTSGNTIYF
TGTGCCAGCAGCGAACGACAGACCTCTGGAAACACCATATATTTT
>TRBV9|TRBJ2-5|NA|NA
CASSAHSQETQYF
TGTGCCAGCAGCGCACACTCACAAGAGACCCAGTACTTC
>TRBV28|TRBJ2-3|few|NA
CASSPSPSSTQYF
TGTGCCAGCAGTCCCTCACCCTCCTCTACGCAGTATTTT
>TRBV19|TRBJ2-5|NA|TRBD1
CASRDRGRQGETQYF
TGTGCCAGTAGGGACAGGGGGCGTCAAGGAGAGACCCAGTACTTC
>TRBV29-1|TRBJ2-3|once|NA
CSVKEVGTQYF
TGCAGCGTTAAAGAAGTGGGTACGCAGTATTTT
>TRBV11-3|TRBJ2-1|few|NA
CASSLRRTGPTPNEQFF
TGTGCCAGCAGCTTACGTCGGACGGGGCCTACCCCCAATGAGCAGTTCTTC
>TRBV6-5|TRBJ2-5|NA|TRBD2
CASSFRRGGQETQYF
TGTGCCAGCAGTTTTAGGCGGGGGGGCCAGGAGACCCAGTACTTC
>TRBV28|TRBJ2-5|NA|NA
CASSLRHAVSFQYF
TGTGCCAGCAGTTTAAGGCACGCAGTCAGTTTCCAGTACTTC
>TRBV7-9|TRBJ1-2|few|NA
CASSLDRGVRSYTF
TGTGCCAGCAGCTTAGACCGGGGGGTCCGGAGCTACACCTTC
>TRBV6-1|TRBJ1-5|NA|NA
CASSEGTATYQPQHF
TGTGCCAGCAGTGAAGGGACGGCCACGTATCAGCCCCAGCATTTT
>TRBV6-5|TRBJ1-1|few|TRBD1
CASSSRQGAIEAFF
TGTGCCAGCAGTTCCCGACAGGGGGCCATTGAAGCTTTCTTT
>TRBV18|TRBJ2-1|NA|NA
CASSPSPGANEQFF
TGTGCCAGCTCACCATCCCCGGGAGCCAATGAGCAGTTCTTC
>TRBV5-1|TRBJ1-1|NA|NA
CASSFGGNTEAFF
TGCGCCAGCAGCTTCGGTGGAAACACTGAAGCTTTCTTT